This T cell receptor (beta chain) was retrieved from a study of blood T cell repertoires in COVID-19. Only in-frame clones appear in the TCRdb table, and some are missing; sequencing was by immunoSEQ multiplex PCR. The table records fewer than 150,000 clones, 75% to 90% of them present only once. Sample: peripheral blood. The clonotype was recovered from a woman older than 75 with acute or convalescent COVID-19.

The CDR3 protein is CASSSFPDRQAYNEQFF. The CDR3 DNA sequence: TGCGCCAGCAGCTCGTTCCCGGACAGGCAAGCGTACAATGAGCAGTTCTTC. This rearrangement joins TRBV5-1 to TRBJ2-1; 7 nucleotides agree with TRBD1. Germline CDR1 is SGHRS and CDR2 is YFSETQ. V shed 3 bases, J shed 4 bases, and the junction held 13 bases outside the gene matches. The CDR3 sequence is 17 residues long.